The 24 T cell receptor beta chains given below trace back to one sample, sequenced in a study of blood T cell repertoires in COVID-19. TCRdb's table, derived via immunoSEQ multiplex PCR, lists solely in-frame clones and lacks some. The sample has approximately 500,000 clones, roughly nine tenths seen once; the top ten hold less than 9.5%. The sequencing sample was made of peripheral blood. The receptor set was obtained from a woman aged 50 to 60 with COVID-19, enrolled during active disease.

This rearrangement joins TRBV19 to TRBJ1-2; D call uncertain. This CDR3 has 13 residues. With 3 bases removed from V and 4 bases from J, the gap between germline ends came to 9 bases. Germline CDR1 is LNHDA and CDR2 is SQIVND (reference sequence). CDR3 region: CASSMAVSYGYTF. DNA of the CDR3: TGTGCCAGTAGTATGGCAGTATCCTATGGCTACACCTTC.

This clone was seen once. The V call is TRBV27, the J call TRBJ2-7; 11 nucleotides match TRBD1. Germline values: CDR1 MNHEY, CDR2 SMNVEV (reference sequence). V lost 5 bases, J lost 3 bases, and 3 bases stayed unmatched. This CDR3 region has 14 residues. CDR3 sequence: CASSPGTGGYEQYF. The CDR3 DNA is TGTGCCAGCAGTCCCGGGACAGGGGGCTACGAGCAGTACTTC.

The CDR3 spells CASSEPTPLPSQGYTF. The CDR3 coding sequence is TGTGCCAGCAGTGAACCCACCCCCCTCCCCAGTCAGGGCTACACCTTC. The rearrangement joins TRBV6-1 to TRBJ1-2; D is ambiguous. There are 16 residues in the CDR3. The germline CDR1 and CDR2 sequences are MNHNS and SASEGT. Trimming removed 2 bases at V and 8 bases at J, with 21 bases between.

The chain recombines TRBV19 with TRBJ2-1, with TRBD1 matching over 7 bases. V was clipped by 8 bases and J by 8 bases; unmatched bases: 6. Germline V gene lookup returns CDR1 LNHDA and CDR2 SQIVND (reference sequence). The CDR3 covers 12 residues. CDR3 nucleotide sequence: TGTGCCAGTGAGGGGGCGTTGGATGAGCAGTTCTTC. Translating gives CASEGALDEQFF.

The sample holds a few counts of this clone. The rearrangement links TRBV27 to TRBJ2-1, with 8 bases lining up with TRBD2. The V gene end was trimmed by 6 bases and the J gene end by 6 bases; junction bases not matched to a gene: 10. CDR3 size: 15 residues. Per the germline V gene, CDR1 is MNHEY and CDR2 is SMNVEV (reference sequence). The CDR3 region is CASSRWGGGTNEQFF. In nucleotides, the CDR3 is TGTGCCAGCAGCCGCTGGGGCGGGGGGACCAATGAGCAGTTCTTC.

V usage is TRBV25-1 and J usage is TRBJ2-5, with a tentative D call TRBD2 (7 bases). Trimming cost V 5 bases and J 6 bases, with 19 bases left between them. The CDR3 consists of 15 residues. Germline assignment: CDR1 MGHDK and CDR2 SYGVNS. CDR3 residues: CASSWGAGALQTQYF. CDR3 DNA: TGTGCCAGCAGTTGGGGGGCGGGGGCCCTCCAGACCCAGTACTTC.

This clone was seen more than once but under ten times. J is TRBJ1-1 and V is TRBV11-2; no clear D gene. Per germline, CDR1 SGHAT and CDR2 FQNNGV. The CDR3 length is 12 residues. V gave up 4 bases and J gave up 8 bases, with 11 bases separating them. CDR3 DNA: TGTGCCAGCAGCTCTGAGGGTAGGGAAGCTTTCTTT. Translating gives CASSSEGREAFF.

This chain uses TRBV11-2 with TRBJ2-1; TRBD2 is a possible D gene (6 bases). CDR3 length equals 13 residues. Per germline, CDR1 SGHAT and CDR2 FQNNGV. V was trimmed by 5 bases and J by 8 bases, leaving 13 bases between them. Here the CDR3 DNA reads TGTGCCAGCAGCATCTCTCCGGGGGATGAGCAGTTCTTC. Encoded protein: CASSISPGDEQFF.

CDR3 nucleotides: TGTGCCAGCAGGGAGGGGTTTGGGAGCAATCAGCCCCAGCATTTT. This encodes CASREGFGSNQPQHF. This sequence joins TRBV6-5 and TRBJ1-5; a possible D gene is TRBD1 (5 bases). Trimming stripped 6 bases from V and 1 base from J, with 13 bases between. The CDR3 totals 15 residues. Germline CDR1 and CDR2: MNHEY and SVGAGI.

The V and J genes are TRBV6-1 and TRBJ2-2; D ambiguous. This CDR3 comprises 15 residues. Trimming cost V 3 bases and J 0 bases, with 8 bases left between them. CDR1 is MNHNS and CDR2 is SASEGT in the germline V gene. This CDR3 reads CASSEAYPNTGELFF. The CDR3 region has the DNA TGTGCCAGCAGTGAGGCATACCCGAACACCGGGGAGCTGTTTTTT.

V and J are TRBV9 and TRBJ1-2; TRBD1 matches 7 bases. The germline gives CDR1 SGDLS, CDR2 YYNGEE. The V gene end was trimmed by 4 bases and the J gene end by 6 bases; junction bases not matched to a gene: 6. The CDR3 sequence is 13 residues long. The DNA of the CDR3 is TGTGCCAGCAGCTTACAGGGGAACCATGGCTACACCTTC. This translates into CASSLQGNHGYTF.

In its sample, this clone was seen once. This CDR3 reads CASSISGGADTQYF. The CDR3 DNA follows: TGTGCCAGCAGCATTAGCGGGGGGGCTGATACGCAGTATTTT. V gene TRBV9 combines with J gene TRBJ2-3; 11 nucleotides line up with TRBD2. Germline V CDR1 and CDR2: SGDLS, YYNGEE. J lost 6 bases, V lost 4 bases, and 4 bases had no gene match. There are 14 residues in the CDR3.

V is TRBV4-2 and J is TRBJ2-3, with a weak D call TRBD2 (6 bases). V gave up 3 bases and J gave up 5 bases, with 18 bases separating them. Germline V gene lookup returns CDR1 LGHNA and CDR2 YNFKEQ. The CDR3 is 16 residues long. CDR3: CASSQEPGLGGDTQYF. CDR3 nucleotides: TGTGCCAGCAGCCAGGAACCGGGACTGGGGGGAGATACGCAGTATTTT.

The chain has TRBV30 and TRBJ2-7; maybe TRBD1 (6 bases). V lost 2 bases and J 0 bases, leaving 14 bases between the germline ends. Germline-derived CDR1 and CDR2 are GTSNPN and SVGIG (reference sequence). The length of the CDR3 is 15 residues. The CDR3 region has the DNA TGTGCCTGGAGTACCGGGACACTGAGCTCCTACGAGCAGTACTTC. Translation gives CAWSTGTLSSYEQYF.

The chain joins TRBV29-1 to TRBJ2-3; D gene ambiguous. Germline-derived CDR1 and CDR2 are SQVTM and ANQGSEA. Trimming removed 4 bases at V and 2 bases at J, with 7 bases between. This CDR3 comprises 12 residues. The CDR3 sequence: CSVGGNTDTQYF. CDR3 DNA: TGCAGCGTTGGCGGCAACACAGATACGCAGTATTTT.

This chain connects TRBV28 to TRBJ2-5, with D tentatively TRBD1 (6 bases). Trimming cost V 2 bases and J 1 base, with 8 bases left between them. The CDR3 is 14 residues long. Germline lookup yields CDR1 MDHEN and CDR2 SYDVKM. The CDR3: CASSLETGQETQYF. For the CDR3, the DNA is TGTGCCAGCAGTTTAGAGACAGGCCAAGAGACCCAGTACTTC.

J is TRBJ2-2 and V is TRBV27; TRBD1 is a possible D gene (7 bases). There are 13 residues in the CDR3. The germline gives CDR1 MNHEY, CDR2 SMNVEV (reference sequence). V shed 9 bases and J shed 4 bases, with 12 bases lying between them. CDR3: CASWQGGTGELFF. In DNA, the CDR3 is TGTGCCAGTTGGCAGGGGGGCACCGGGGAGCTGTTTTTT.

The J gene is TRBJ1-1, the V gene TRBV4-2, with D perhaps matching TRBD1 (5 bases). CDR3 length: 14 amino acids. Germline V lookup: CDR1 LGHNA, CDR2 YNFKEQ. Trimming shortened V by 5 bases and J by 2 bases, and 12 bases separated the two germline ends. Here the CDR3 reads CASSYGRGNTEAFF. The CDR3 DNA reads TGTGCCAGCAGCTACGGTAGGGGTAACACTGAAGCTTTCTTT.

This clone turned up a few times. The chain combines TRBV9 with TRBJ2-3; unclear D gene. Germline CDR1 is SGDLS and CDR2 is YYNGEE. Trimming shortened V by 4 bases and J by 0 bases, and 6 bases separated the two germline ends. The CDR3 consists of 13 residues. The CDR3 region is CASSPVSTDTQYF. As DNA, the CDR3 is TGTGCCAGCAGCCCCGTGAGCACAGATACGCAGTATTTT.

Concerning this clone: The same CDR3 also results from other DNA sequences found in this sample. This sequence joins TRBV9 and TRBJ1-5, with D possibly TRBD1 on 6 matching bases. Trimming shortened V by 3 bases and J by 3 bases, and 10 bases separated the two germline ends. The germline CDR1 and CDR2 sequences are SGDLS and YYNGEE. The CDR3 totals 14 residues. In nucleotides, the CDR3 is TGTGCCAGCAGCGAAACAGGGAACAATCAGCCCCAGCATTTT. Its translation is CASSETGNNQPQHF.

The chain is built from TRBV10-2 and TRBJ1-1; D call uncertain. Trimming removed 7 bases at V and 2 bases at J, with 14 bases between. The CDR3 length is 14 residues. The germline gives CDR1 WSHSY, CDR2 SAAADI. CDR3 in amino acids: CASKDGPGNTEAFF. Written as DNA, the CDR3 is TGCGCCAGCAAAGACGGGCCGGGAAACACTGAAGCTTTCTTT.

This chain links TRBV6-2 or TRBV6-3 with TRBJ2-7; 7 bases line up with TRBD1. The V segment lost 6 bases and the J segment 1 base; nucleotides outside the gene matches: 6. The CDR3 consists of 14 residues. Germline V gene lookup returns CDR1 MNHEY and CDR2 SVGEGT. This CDR3 reads CASSPGQRSYEQYF. The CDR3 nucleotides read TGTGCCAGCAGCCCGGGACAGCGGTCCTACGAGCAGTACTTC.

This rearrangement joins TRBV21-1 to TRBJ1-1; TRBD1 reflects the table's D call only, with no check against the DNA. TRBV21-1 is a recognized pseudogene. The CDR3 consists of 16 residues. The CDR3 here is CASPIGRPIGNTEAFF. CDR3 in DNA: TGTGCCTCCCCCATCGGCAGGCCCATAGGGAACACTGAAGCTTTCTTT.

The chain links TRBV11-2 to TRBJ1-3; no definite D call. The V and J ends lost 5 bases and 4 bases respectively, with 12 bases between them. CDR3 size: 14 residues. In germline, CDR1 is SGHAT, CDR2 FQNNGV. The CDR3 DNA reads as TGTGCCAGCAGCCCTACAGTGGGCGGAAACACCATATATTTT. As protein: CASSPTVGGNTIYF.